One sample yielded the 10 T cell receptor beta chains listed below, sequenced in a study of blood T cell repertoires in COVID-19. Clones were sequenced by immunoSEQ multiplex PCR, and TCRdb holds only the in-frame ones, with some missing. Among about 300,000 clones listed, about 90% were seen once. Source material: peripheral blood. The receptors here all came from a man between 18 and 35 years old who had recovered from COVID-19.

This chain connects TRBV5-6 to TRBJ2-5; D perhaps matches TRBD2 (5 bases). V gave up 1 base and J gave up 2 bases, with 12 bases separating them. Germline CDR1 and CDR2: SGHDT and YYEEEE. The CDR3 consists of 15 residues. CDR3 nucleotide sequence: TGTGCCAGCAGCTTGATGAGGACTTCACAAGAGACCCAGTACTTC. This encodes CASSLMRTSQETQYF. Drawing the rest from reference TRBV5-6 and TRBJ2-5, the complete variable domain is DAGVTQSPTHLIKTRGQQVTLRCSPKSGHDTVSWYQQALGQGPQFIFQYYEEEERQRGNFPDRFSGHQFPNYSSELNVNALLLGDSALYLCASSLMRTSQETQYFGPGTRLLVL.

The table lists this clone with a count of one. The gene calls are TRBV5-1 and TRBJ2-5, with 10 positions matching TRBD2. The CDR3 has 15 amino acids. The V segment lost 3 bases and the J segment 5 bases; nucleotides outside the gene matches: 7. The germline gives CDR1 SGHRS, CDR2 YFSETQ. In nucleotides, the CDR3 is TGCGCCAGCAGCTCCGCAGCGGGAGGGCAGGAGACCCAGTACTTC. This sequence encodes CASSSAAGGQETQYF. Combining the CDR3 with reference TRBV5-1 and TRBJ2-5 gives the whole variable domain KAGVTQTPRYLIKTRGQQVTLSCSPISGHRSVSWYQQTPGQGLQFLFEYFSETQRNKGNFPGRFSGRQFSNSRSEMNVSTLELGDSALYLCASSSAAGGQETQYFGPGTRLLVL.

The sample holds one count of this clone. CDR3: CASSEGPYNEQFF. The CDR3, as DNA: TGTGCCAGCAGTGAGGGGCCCTACAATGAGCAGTTCTTC. The chain combines TRBV6-4 with TRBJ2-1; D perhaps matches TRBD1 (5 bases). V was clipped by 3 bases and J by 2 bases, with 5 bases between them. This CDR3 spans 13 amino acids. Looked up from germline, CDR1 is MRHNA and CDR2 is SNTAGT.

V and J are TRBV6-5 and TRBJ1-5; TRBD1 might be the D (6 bases). Trimming pared 7 bases from V and 0 bases from J, leaving 13 bases between. The germline V gene has CDR1 MNHEY and CDR2 SVGAGI. This CDR3 is 15 amino acids long. CDR3 in DNA: TGTGCCAGCAAAGCCGGACAGCTTAGCAATCAGCCCCAGCATTTT. Protein sequence: CASKAGQLSNQPQHF.

This clone appeared a few times. This chain joins TRBV3-1 (or the pseudogene TRBV3-2) and TRBJ2-5; 8 nucleotides match TRBD1. Germline CDR1 is LGHDT and CDR2 is YNNKEL (reference sequence). CDR3 size: 13 residues. J was trimmed by 5 bases and V by 4 bases; bases with no gene match: 3. Here the CDR3 DNA reads TGTGCCAGCAGCCGGGACAGGCGGGAGACCCAGTACTTC. This gives the protein CASSRDRRETQYF.

The V call is TRBV7-8, the J call TRBJ2-7; 7 nucleotides line up with TRBD2. Germline loops: CDR1 SGHVS, CDR2 FQNEAQ. The CDR3 runs 17 residues. The J segment lost 5 bases and the V segment lost 5 bases, leaving 18 bases of the junction unmatched. In DNA form, the CDR3 reads TGTGCCAGCAGCCCAATGTGGCGGCTAGAGGGGAGGGACGAGCAGTACTTC. Encoded protein: CASSPMWRLEGRDEQYF. The full variable domain, in which reference TRBV7-8 and TRBJ2-7 provide the parts outside the CDR3, is GAGVSQSPRYKVAKRGQDVALRCDPISGHVSLFWYQQALGQGPEFLTYFQNEAQLDKSGLPSDRFFAERPEGSVSTLKIQRTQQEDSAVYLCASSPMWRLEGRDEQYFGPGTRLTVT.

The CDR3 DNA reads TGTGCCAGTCGCGTTTCTAGGGGAAAACTGTTTTTT. It translates to CASRVSRGKLFF. The V gene is TRBV19, the J gene TRBJ1-4, with TRBD1 as a possible D gene (5 bases). Deletions cut 8 bases from V and 10 bases from J, with 14 bases between. This CDR3 spans 12 amino acids. The V gene's germline CDR1 is LNHDA and CDR2 SQIVND (reference sequence).

This clone was counted once. V and J are TRBV29-1 and TRBJ2-2, with 11 bases aligning to TRBD1. CDR3 length: 14 amino acids. CDR1 is SQVTM and CDR2 is ANQGSEA in the germline V gene. J was trimmed by 6 bases and V by 3 bases; bases with no gene match: 3. The CDR3 DNA reads as TGCAGCGTTGAGGGGACAGGGGGTGCCGGGGAGCTGTTTTTT. This gives the protein CSVEGTGGAGELFF.

The chain links TRBV2 to TRBJ1-5; 9 bases map to TRBD1. CDR3 length: 16 residues. Per the germline V gene, CDR1 is SNHLY and CDR2 is FYNNEI. V lost 6 bases to trimming and J lost 3 bases; unmatched junction nucleotides: 9. CDR3 nucleotides: TGTGCCAGCAGAACCACAGGGGGCGCATCCAATCAGCCCCAGCATTTT. Translation: CASRTTGGASNQPQHF.

The chain is built from TRBV6-4 and TRBJ2-5, with 8 bases matching TRBD2. This CDR3 is built from 15 residues. Germline values: CDR1 MRHNA, CDR2 SNTAGT. Trimming removed 2 bases from V and 5 bases from J; junction bases left unmatched: 7. DNA of the CDR3: TGTGCCAGCAGTGACCGGCGGGGGGTAGGGGAGACCCAGTACTTC. Translation gives CASSDRRGVGETQYF.